A selection of T cell receptor beta chains follows, all from one sample in a study of beta chain features in type 1 diabetes. Assay used: immunoSEQ multiplex PCR; TCRdb lists only in-frame clones, some missing. This table holds about 160,000 clones, around 8.3% found once. What was sequenced was central memory CD4+ T cells from blood. These TCRs come from a woman between 18 and 29 years old with type 1 diabetes. CDR3s include the opening cysteine and the closing phenylalanine or tryptophan. Each record gives: J gene, clone size, D gene, V gene, CDR3 protein, CDR3 DNA. A D gene is named only where the DNA matches it firmly. Size values are once, few and many counts, or a class for expanded clones, and some rows have none.

TRBJ2-1	-	-	TRBV7-2	CASSGQGLGAYNEQFF	TGTGCCAGCAGCGGTCAGGGCCTTGGTGCCTACAATGAGCAGTTCTTC
TRBJ2-7	-	-	TRBV30	CAWITGTSSYEQYF	TGTGCCTGGATCACAGGGACGAGCTCCTACGAGCAGTACTTC
TRBJ1-1	-	-	TRBV7-9	CASSYQGGEAFF	TGTGCCAGCAGCTACCAGGGAGGGGAAGCTTTCTTT
TRBJ1-1	few	-	TRBV6-6	CASSYSTGGRTEAFF	TGTGCCAGCAGTTACTCCACGGGAGGTAGGACTGAAGCTTTCTTT
TRBJ2-7	-	-	TRBV6-6	CASTVRGSSYEQYF	TGTGCCAGCACCGTCAGGGGCTCTTCCTACGAGCAGTACTTC
TRBJ2-5	few	TRBD1	TRBV5-1	CASSLGDSEETQYF	TGCGCCAGCAGCTTGGGGGACAGCGAAGAGACCCAGTACTTC
TRBJ2-5	few	-	TRBV7-8	CASTLGGQETQYF	TGTGCCAGCACCCTAGGGGGCCAAGAGACCCAGTACTTC
TRBJ1-1	few	TRBD1	TRBV7-9	CASSQNWRQGGEAFF	TGTGCCAGCAGCCAAAATTGGAGACAGGGGGGGGAAGCTTTCTTT
TRBJ1-6	-	-	TRBV25-1	CASSANYRSSPLHF	TGTGCCAGCAGTGCCAATTACAGGAGTTCACCCCTCCACTTT
TRBJ2-3	few	-	TRBV7-3	CASSSPGGDTQYF	TGTGCCAGCAGCTCCCCCGGCGGCGATACGCAGTATTTT
TRBJ2-2	few	TRBD2	TRBV27	CASSFLAGGGNTGELFF	TGTGCCAGCAGTTTTCTAGCGGGCGGGGGGAACACCGGGGAGCTGTTTTTT
TRBJ2-2	-	-	TRBV2	CATRDTPSGELFF	TGTGCCACTCGGGACACCCCGAGCGGGGAGCTGTTTTTT
TRBJ1-2	few	-	TRBV4-3	CASSPAGMGYGYTF	TGCGCCAGCAGCCCCGCCGGGATGGGGTATGGCTACACCTTC
TRBJ2-2	many	TRBD1	TRBV19	CASRGQGYTGELFF	TGTGCCAGCCGAGGACAGGGTTACACCGGGGAGCTGTTTTTT
TRBJ2-1	-	-	TRBV9	CASSVAGTPSGEQFF	TGTGCCAGCAGCGTAGCGGGGACACCCTCCGGTGAGCAGTTCTTC
TRBJ2-2	-	TRBD1	TRBV15	CATSRGQGAGELFF	TGTGCCACCAGCAGAGGACAGGGTGCCGGGGAGCTGTTTTTT
TRBJ1-1	-	-	TRBV5-1	CASSPGGRNTEAFF	TGCGCCAGCAGCCCGGGAGGTAGGAACACTGAAGCTTTCTTT
TRBJ2-3	few	TRBD2	TRBV15	CATSRDLSGGDYTDTQYF	TGTGCCACCAGCAGAGATCTAAGCGGGGGTGATTACACAGATACGCAGTATTTT
TRBJ2-1	-	TRBD2	TRBV9	CASSVGEGGYNEQFF	TGTGCCAGCAGCGTAGGGGAGGGCGGTTACAATGAGCAGTTCTTC
TRBJ2-3	few	-	TRBV7-9	CASSIDSRRGDTQYF	TGTGCCAGCAGCATTGACAGTCGTCGTGGAGATACGCAGTATTTT
TRBJ2-2	many	-	TRBV4-3	CASSPMKNPNTGELFF	TGCGCCAGCAGCCCTATGAAAAATCCGAACACCGGGGAGCTGTTTTTT
TRBJ2-1	-	-	TRBV18	CASSPGAYNEQFF	TGTGCCAGCTCACCGGGAGCCTACAATGAGCAGTTCTTC
TRBJ2-7	few	TRBD1	TRBV7-2	CASSLGTGPYEQYF	TGTGCCAGCAGCCTAGGGACAGGACCCTACGAGCAGTACTTC
TRBJ2-7	few	-	TRBV18	CASSPGQGGSYEQYF	TGTGCCAGCTCACCCGGGCAGGGGGGCTCCTACGAGCAGTACTTC
TRBJ2-6	-	TRBD1	TRBV5-1	CASSLRRLTGTFSGANVLTF	TGCGCCAGCAGCTTACGCAGATTGACAGGGACCTTCTCTGGGGCCAACGTCCTGACTTTC
TRBJ2-1	-	-	TRBV7-2	CASSGGEGGVYNEQFF	TGTGCCAGCAGCGGCGGGGAGGGGGGTGTATACAATGAGCAGTTCTTC
TRBJ2-6	few	-	TRBV7-2	CASSQEAGSGANVLTF	TGTGCCAGCAGCCAAGAAGCCGGGTCTGGGGCCAACGTCCTGACTTTC
TRBJ1-1	-	TRBD1	TRBV9	CASSADRGSGTEAFF	TGTGCCAGCAGCGCCGACAGGGGTTCGGGCACTGAAGCTTTCTTT
TRBJ2-2	few	TRBD2	TRBV5-4	CASSTTSGRAAGELFF	TGTGCCAGCAGCACAACGAGCGGGAGGGCCGCCGGGGAGCTGTTTTTT
TRBJ2-4	-	TRBD1	TRBV4-1	CASSQGDRGADIQYF	TGCGCCAGCAGCCAAGGAGACAGGGGCGCAGACATTCAGTACTTC
TRBJ1-3	-	-	TRBV7-2	CASALERGSGNTIYF	TGTGCCAGCGCCCTAGAAAGAGGGTCTGGAAACACCATATATTTT
TRBJ2-3	few	TRBD2	TRBV27	CASSSGTRTATDTQYF	TGTGCCAGCAGTTCTGGGACTAGAACCGCCACAGATACGCAGTATTTT
TRBJ1-5	-	-	TRBV7-2	CASGLTGHPGQPQHF	TGTGCCAGCGGGTTGACCGGACACCCCGGTCAGCCCCAGCATTTT
TRBJ2-1	-	-	TRBV4-2	CASSPHGGASYNEQFF	TGTGCCAGCAGCCCTCACGGCGGGGCCTCCTACAATGAGCAGTTCTTC
TRBJ2-3	few	TRBD2	TRBV18	CASSPPGGAATDTQYF	TGTGCCAGCTCACCACCGGGAGGGGCTGCCACAGATACGCAGTATTTT
TRBJ2-3	few	-	TRBV14	CASSRGLTLSTDTQYF	TGTGCCAGCAGCCGCGGTTTGACTCTCAGCACAGATACGCAGTATTTT
TRBJ1-2	many	-	TRBV2	CASSDGHYGYTF	TGTGCCAGCAGTGACGGTCACTATGGCTACACCTTC
TRBJ2-1	few	TRBD1	TRBV4-1	CASSQDRGILDEQFF	TGCGCCAGCAGCCAGGACAGGGGGATTTTAGATGAGCAGTTCTTC
TRBJ2-5	few	-	TRBV9	CASSVRGRGETQYF	TGTGCCAGCAGCGTGAGAGGGAGAGGGGAGACCCAGTACTTC
TRBJ2-5	-	TRBD1	TRBV6-5	CASTGTGETQYF	TGTGCCAGCACCGGGACAGGGGAGACCCAGTACTTC
TRBJ2-3	-	TRBD2	TRBV18	CASSPMTRGGTDTQYF	TGTGCCAGCTCACCAATGACACGGGGGGGCACAGATACGCAGTATTTT
TRBJ2-7	-	TRBD1	TRBV7-9	CASRPDRASDEQYF	TGTGCCAGCAGACCGGACAGGGCCTCGGACGAGCAGTACTTC
TRBJ2-3	-	TRBD2	TRBV7-6	CASSLAAGSSSTDTQYF	TGTGCCAGCAGCTTAGCAGCGGGGAGTTCTAGCACAGATACGCAGTATTTT
TRBJ1-5	-	-	TRBV19	CASNDGDQPQHF	TGTGCCAGTAACGACGGGGATCAGCCCCAGCATTTT